What follows are 19 T cell receptor beta chains derived from one specimen sequenced in a study of T cells in Graves' hyperthyroidism and ophthalmopathy. RNA transcripts provided the source from which TCR beta CDR3 regions were amplified. First-round RT-PCR of the TCR CDR3 relied on the HTBI primer set. TCRdb ran MiXCR on the multiplex PCR reads and lists one entry per CDR3 protein. The sample has some 200,000 distinct CDR3 sequences; about 15% are singletons. Input material: blood. The receptors come from a woman aged 45-60 years with Graves' hyperthyroidism.

This clonotype showed up many times. The chain uses TRBV30 and TRBJ2-7; 8 nucleotides agree with TRBD1. This CDR3 contains 14 residues. Germline-derived CDR1 and CDR2 are GTSNPN and SVGIG (reference sequence). With V trimmed by 2 bases and J by 6 bases, 9 bases remained unmatched. CDR3 in DNA: TGTGCCTGGAGTACCGGGACAGGCTACGGCGAGCAGTACTTC. It specifies CAWSTGTGYGEQYF.

This chain links TRBV7-6 with TRBJ1-5; D is ambiguous. V was pared by 1 base and J by 2 bases, with 15 bases between. CDR1 is SGHVS and CDR2 is FNYEAQ in the germline V gene. The CDR3 contains 17 residues. The CDR3 loop reads CASSLGSGNRGNQPQHF. CDR3 bases: TGTGCCAGCAGCTTAGGGTCTGGGAATAGGGGCAATCAGCCCCAGCATTTT.

The table lists this clonotype with many counts. This chain connects TRBV7-9 to TRBJ2-3; 11 bases fit TRBD2. This CDR3 comprises 17 residues. After removal of 4 bases from V and 6 bases from J, the junction contained 12 bases not matched to a gene. Germline CDR1 and CDR2: SEHNR and FQNEAQ (reference sequence). CDR3 amino acids: CASSSPHTSGRTDTQYF. Written as DNA, the CDR3 is TGTGCCAGCAGCTCCCCCCACACTAGCGGGAGAACGGATACGCAGTATTTT.

In its sample, this clonotype was seen many times. This chain links TRBV24-1 with TRBJ1-4; D is unclear. V shed 5 bases and J shed 3 bases, with 21 bases lying between them. This CDR3 has 18 residues. The germline V gene encodes CDR1 KGHDR and CDR2 SFDVKD. The CDR3 coding sequence is TGTGCCACCAGTGTAGGCCTCCAGGCCCGGGAGGCTAATGAAAAACTGTTTTTT. Protein: CATSVGLQAREANEKLFF.

This clonotype was detected ten times or more. The CDR3 coding sequence is TGTGCCAGCACTCCAAGGGGGAGCTCCTACAATGAGCAGTTCTTC. It encodes CASTPRGSSYNEQFF. This chain links TRBV28 with TRBJ2-1, with D maybe TRBD1 (6 bases). This CDR3 is built from 15 residues. The V gene lost 7 bases and the J gene lost 0 bases, with 13 bases spanning the gap. CDR1 and CDR2 (germline): MDHEN, SYDVKM.

This clonotype was recorded once. This chain links TRBV5-1 with TRBJ2-1; 7 positions agree with TRBD2. Per germline, CDR1 SGHRS and CDR2 YFSETQ. V trimming: 2 bases; J trimming: 10 bases; junction bases outside the gene matches: 12. This CDR3 comprises 15 residues. CDR3 DNA sequence: TGCGCCAGCAGCTTTGGACTAGTTGGGTCATTCGAGCAGTTCTTC. It codes for CASSFGLVGSFEQFF.

This clonotype was seen many times. The rearrangement uses TRBV11-2 and TRBJ2-1, with 10 positions matching TRBD2. Germline loops: CDR1 SGHAT, CDR2 FQNNGV. This CDR3 contains 17 residues. J was trimmed by 0 bases and V by 4 bases; bases with no gene match: 6. CDR3 sequence: CASSSLPSGSSYNEQFF. The CDR3, as DNA: TGTGCCAGCAGCTCCCTGCCTAGCGGGAGCTCCTACAATGAGCAGTTCTTC. Based on the CDR3 plus reference TRBV11-2 and TRBJ2-1, the full variable domain is EAGVAQSPRYKIIEKRQSVAFWCNPISGHATLYWYQQILGQGPKLLIQFQNNGVVDDSQLPKDRFSAERLKGVDSTLKIQPAKLEDSAVYLCASSSLPSGSSYNEQFFGPGTRLTVL.

This clonotype has more than one count but fewer than ten. V and J are TRBV7-2 and TRBJ1-3, with D possibly TRBD1 on 5 matching bases. Trimming took 5 bases from V and 0 from J, leaving 17 bases between them. The CDR3 consists of 17 residues. Germline V gene lookup returns CDR1 SGHTA and CDR2 FQGNSA. The CDR3 sequence is CASSVPPGRISGNTIYF. CDR3 nucleotide sequence: TGTGCCAGCAGCGTTCCCCCGGGACGGATCTCTGGAAACACCATATATTTT.

Ten or more counts support this clonotype. This sequence joins TRBV11-2 and TRBJ2-5, with unresolved D. The length of the CDR3 is 13 residues. Germline loops: CDR1 SGHAT, CDR2 FQNNGV. Trimming left V 3 bases short and J 5 bases short, with 10 bases between. In DNA form, the CDR3 reads TGTGCCAGCAGCTTTGCCCCCTCTGAGACCCAGTACTTC. This sequence encodes CASSFAPSETQYF.

Concerning this clonotype itself: At one end, the junction sequence differs from germline, possibly due to a read error. The chain couples TRBV7-2 to TRBJ2-7; the D gene is possibly TRBD1 (5 bases). Per the germline V gene, CDR1 is SGHTA and CDR2 is FQGNSA. The CDR3 covers 14 residues. The CDR3 DNA is TGTGCCAGCCGCTTGTACAGGTTTGCCTACGAGCAGTACTTC. It specifies CASRLYRFAYEQYF.

In this sample, this clonotype turned up many times. This chain joins TRBV3-1 and TRBJ2-7, with D unclear. Germline-derived CDR1 and CDR2 are LGHDT and YNNKEL (reference sequence). This CDR3 region has 13 residues. V lost 3 bases and J lost 0, with 6 bases in between. The CDR3, as DNA: TGTGCCAGCAGCCAGGTGGCCTCCTACGAGCAGTACTTC. This translates into CASSQVASYEQYF.

Concerning this clonotype itself: A much larger clone lies a single base off, so this may be a read error. The chain has TRBV7-9 and TRBJ2-2, with 7 bases that match TRBD1. The CDR3 has 15 residues. Germline CDR1 and CDR2: SEHNR and FQNEAQ (reference sequence). The chain's CDR3 is CASSLETGTTGELVF. For the CDR3, the DNA is TGTGCCAGCAGCCTTGAGACAGGGACCACCGGGGAGCTGGTTTTT.

The CDR3 DNA reads TGTGCCAGCAGCTCAGAGGGTTGGTTAGCTGAAGAGACCCAGTACTTC. Encoded protein: CASSSEGWLAEETQYF. The J gene is TRBJ2-5, the V gene TRBV11-2, with D perhaps TRBD2 (5 bases). The ends were cut back, 4 bases at V and 3 bases at J, with 18 bases in the middle. The CDR3 length is 16 residues. Germline assignment: CDR1 SGHAT and CDR2 FQNNGV.

In its sample, this clonotype was seen many times. The rearrangement uses TRBV7-9 and TRBJ2-5, with TRBD2 identical over 10 bases. CDR1 SEHNR and CDR2 FQNEAQ come from the germline V gene (reference sequence). V lost 3 bases to trimming and J lost 3 bases; unmatched junction nucleotides: 1. The CDR3 covers 14 residues. The CDR3 here is CASSLGTSEETQYF. In DNA form, the CDR3 reads TGTGCCAGCAGCTTGGGGACTAGCGAAGAGACCCAGTACTTC.

Points on this clonotype: This may stem from a read error, because a much larger clone lies one nucleotide away. This chain links TRBV27 with TRBJ1-2; D gene unclear. In germline, CDR1 is MNHEY, CDR2 SMNVEV (reference sequence). This CDR3 contains 11 residues. The CDR3 DNA sequence: TGTGCCGGCAGACCTGCTGGGGGCTACACCTTC. It is translated as CAGRPAGGYTF.

Many counts were recorded for this clonotype. This sequence joins TRBV6-1 and TRBJ2-1, with TRBD2 identical over 13 bases. CDR1 and CDR2 from the germline V gene are MNHNS and SASEGT. The CDR3 is made up of 16 amino acids. V trimming: 5 bases; J trimming: 7 bases; junction bases outside the gene matches: 8. The CDR3 here is CASSSRTSGRSNEQFF. CDR3 in DNA: TGTGCCAGCAGTTCTCGGACTAGCGGGAGATCAAATGAGCAGTTCTTC.

This clonotype came up many times. The rearrangement uses TRBV15 and TRBJ2-2, with 9 bases matching TRBD2. CDR3 length: 17 residues. V lost 3 bases, J lost 1 base, and 6 bases stayed unmatched. Germline CDR1 reads LNHNV; CDR2 reads YYDKDF (reference sequence). CDR3 amino acids: CATSRVGLALNTGELFF. Here the CDR3 DNA reads TGTGCCACCAGCAGGGTGGGACTAGCTCTGAACACCGGGGAGCTGTTTTTT.

The J gene is TRBJ1-6, the V gene TRBV7-6, with 8 bases fitting TRBD1. Germline loops: CDR1 SGHVS, CDR2 FNYEAQ. The CDR3 totals 15 residues. Trimming took 2 bases from V and 10 from J; bases not matched to a gene: 7. The CDR3 coding sequence is TGTGCCAGCAGCTTATCGAACAGGGGGGAGTCACCCCTCCACTTT. It is translated as CASSLSNRGESPLHF.

Points on this clonotype: Given a much more abundant clone one base away, this may be a read error. In this CDR3 the conserved last residue, phenylalanine or tryptophan, is missing, so a read error is likely. CDR3 residues: CASSVGGTSVETQYL. CDR3 nucleotides: TGTGCCAGCAGCGTAGGGGGGACTAGCGTGGAGACCCAGTACCTC. The chain couples TRBV9 to TRBJ2-5, with 10 positions matching TRBD2. Trimming at V came to 0 bases and at J to 5 bases, leaving 4 bases not matched to a gene. This CDR3 has 15 residues. Germline V gene lookup returns CDR1 SGDLS and CDR2 YYNGEE.